A selection of T cell receptor beta chains follows, all from one sample in a study of blood T cell repertoires in COVID-19. Sequencing was performed with immunoSEQ multiplex PCR; in TCRdb, only in-frame clones are kept and a portion is missing. The sample comprises 200,000 to 250,000 clones, about 90% of which are singletons, and roughly 2.6% rests with the top ten. Source material: peripheral blood. The receptors were sampled from an older woman with acute or convalescent COVID-19. Each CDR3 is given with its conserved first and last residue. The D gene is left open where the match is weak. Size is stated for part of the rows, as once, few or many counts, or as a class when the clone is expanded.

NA,TRBJ1-5,NA,TRBV2,TGTGCCAGCAGTGATTGGAGCAGCAATCAGCCCCAGCATTTT,CASSDWSSNQPQHF
NA,TRBJ1-2,TRBD1,TRBV7-2,TGTGCCAGCAGCTTCCTACAGGGGTCTGGCTACACCTTC,CASSFLQGSGYTF
NA,TRBJ1-2,TRBD1,TRBV19,TGTGCCAGTAGTCCCGACAGGGGAGAGAACTATGGCTACACCTTC,CASSPDRGENYGYTF
NA,TRBJ2-3,NA,TRBV13,TGTGCCAGCAGCTTCCCCGGACACCTAGGAGACACAGATACGCAGTATTTT,CASSFPGHLGDTDTQYF
many,TRBJ2-3,NA,TRBV18,TGTGCCAGCTCACCACTCGCGGACATCACAGATACGCAGTATTTT,CASSPLADITDTQYF
NA,TRBJ2-7,NA,TRBV27,TGTGCCAGCAACTCGGGCTACGAGCAGTACTTC,CASNSGYEQYF
once,TRBJ2-4,NA,TRBV4-3,TGCGCCAGCAGCCAAGAAGCCGGAAACATTCAGTACTTC,CASSQEAGNIQYF
NA,TRBJ1-6,TRBD1,TRBV7-6,TGTGCCAGCAGCTTATTGGGGACAGGGCTCGGAAATAATTCACCCCTCCACTTT,CASSLLGTGLGNNSPLHF
NA,TRBJ1-2,TRBD1,TRBV19,TGTGCCAGTAGTATATCGAGACAGGGGAGAAGCTACACCTTC,CASSISRQGRSYTF
NA,TRBJ1-2,NA,TRBV10-3,TGTGCCACTTACGGGGAAAACTATGGCTACACCTTC,CATYGENYGYTF
NA,TRBJ1-6,TRBD1,TRBV5-8,TGTGCCAGCAGCTGGGCTCGGGGACAGGGTAATTCACCCCTCCACTTT,CASSWARGQGNSPLHF
NA,TRBJ1-1,NA,TRBV18,TGTGCCAGCTCACCACCGAGAGGTGGGGGGAGGCGTGCTGAAGCTTTCTTT,CASSPPRGGGRRAEAFF
NA,TRBJ1-5,NA,TRBV6-5,TGTGCCAGCTTGAGTAGCAATCAGCCCCAGCATTTT,CASLSSNQPQHF
NA,TRBJ2-7,TRBD2,TRBV19,TGTGCCAGTAGTTTTGCTAGCGGGTACGAGCAGTACTTC,CASSFASGYEQYF
NA,TRBJ1-5,NA,TRBV2,TGTGCCAGCAGTCCCTCGGGGTTCCAGCCCCAGCATTTT,CASSPSGFQPQHF
NA,TRBJ1-2,NA,TRBV30,TGTGCCTGGACCCGACAGTGGAGACTTGGCTATGGCTACACCTTC,CAWTRQWRLGYGYTF
NA,TRBJ1-3,NA,TRBV6-5,TGTGCCAGCAGGAAACAGGGATCTGGAAACACCATATATTTT,CASRKQGSGNTIYF
NA,TRBJ2-3,NA,TRBV6-5,TGTGCCAGCAGATCGATTTGGACAGACACAGATACGCAGTATTTT,CASRSIWTDTDTQYF
NA,TRBJ1-2,NA,TRBV7-2,TGTGCCAGCACCCCTGGAGCGCTCGGCTATGGCTACACCTTC,CASTPGALGYGYTF
NA,TRBJ1-1,TRBD1,TRBV5-1,TGCGCCAGCAGCAAGGACAGGGTGGCTGAAGCTTTCTTT,CASSKDRVAEAFF
few,TRBJ2-1,NA,TRBV7-6,TGTGCCAGCAGCCAGGAACATGAGCAGTTCTTC,CASSQEHEQFF
NA,TRBJ2-5,NA,TRBV4-1,TGCGCCAGCAGCCAAGAGCGGGTCTTTCAGGAGACCCAGTACTTC,CASSQERVFQETQYF
NA,TRBJ2-7,NA,TRBV3-1/TRBV3-2,TGTGCCAGCAGCCATCTCGGCGAGCAGTACTTC,CASSHLGEQYF
NA,TRBJ2-3,TRBD2,TRBV6-1,TGTGCCAGCAGTGAAGCTCGGACTAGCCCGTATTTT,CASSEARTSPYF